The clone carrying this T cell receptor (beta chain) was picked up a small number of times. No antigen is known for it. A second roughly 6 to 12 cycle PCR used barcoded and J-beta primers. MiXCR was run by TCRdb on the 5' RACE reads, yielding one entry per CDR3 protein. The sample contains 1.4 million to 1.5 million distinct CDR3 sequences, roughly 40% of which appear only once. This sample was taken from a study of blood T cells in healthy people across ages. General study points: When set beside aged donors, long-lived donors presented more naive CD4+ cells and higher diversity.

The sequenced sample consisted of blood. The TCR comes from a young woman in good health.

DNA for the CDR3: TGTGCCAGCAGCTTACGGGGACTGACCAATTCACCCCTCCACTTT. Translated, it gives CASSLRGLTNSPLHF. The V and J genes are TRBV11-2 and TRBJ1-6; a weak D match, TRBD1 (5 bases). This CDR3 is 15 amino acids long. Trimming left V 2 bases short and J 7 bases short, with 12 bases between. The germline gives CDR1 SGHAT, CDR2 FQNNGV. The whole variable domain, remainder taken from reference TRBV11-2 and TRBJ1-6, is EAGVAQSPRYKIIEKRQSVAFWCNPISGHATLYWYQQILGQGPKLLIQFQNNGVVDDSQLPKDRFSAERLKGVDSTLKIQPAKLEDSAVYLCASSLRGLTNSPLHFGNGTRLTVT.